Here is one TCR beta chain with its context. What it binds is not known. The data are from a study of cytomegalovirus exposure and HLA in healthy donors. About the study: In a previous analysis, 117 million unique TCR beta sequences were found from some 180 million T cells. Unique TCRs numbering around 80 million, obtained from HLA-typed donors, made up an early data release. The study, taken as a whole, reports: TCR beta V- and J-gene trimming, according to a later analysis, was linked to a missense DCLRE1C variant. Investigators reported some 150 TCR beta chains as tied to cytomegalovirus.

PCR employed 60 Vbeta and 13 Jbeta primers. TCRdb keeps only in-frame clones here, not all; method: immunoSEQ multiplex PCR. The sample records roughly 180,000 clones, around 80% being singletons. The sequenced sample consisted of PBMCs. The receptor comes from a woman aged 30 to 39 in good health and CMV-seronegative.

The CDR3, as DNA: TGTGCCAGCAGCCAAGATTTCGCCAGGGAAGCTTTCTTT. This sequence encodes CASSQDFAREAFF. This chain connects TRBV14 to TRBJ1-1; D gene unclear. Germline V gives CDR1 SGHDN, CDR2 FVKESK. This CDR3 has 13 residues. V was trimmed by 0 bases and J by 8 bases, leaving 10 bases between them.